This T cell receptor (beta chain) came from a study of cytomegalovirus exposure and HLA in healthy donors. At the level of the study: Under 90% of 350 to 400 genotyped donors fell in the Caucasian-associated ancestry cluster.

Study results and limitations: Prior analysis indicated that the majority of TCR beta V segments exhibited productivity approximately 87% or approximately 30% of the time. Analysis performed later found about 18,000 TCR beta sequences associated with HLA alleles at 0.05 false discovery rate. In a later analysis, TCR beta V- and J-gene trimming was associated with a missense DCLRE1C variant.

Germline V gene lookup returns CDR1 KGHSH and CDR2 LQKENI. CDR3 size: 15 residues. V lost 2 bases and J lost 6; bases outside the gene matches: 8. For this clone: As yet, its antigen is unknown.

The PCR was carried out with 60 Vbeta primers and 13 Jbeta primers. Profiled with immunoSEQ multiplex PCR; TCRdb holds only in-frame clones, not every one. The top ten clones hold less than 5% of a sample with some 150,000 clones, more than 70% of them seen once. This TCR derives from a man aged 50 to 60 in good health and CMV-seropositive. The chain recombines TRBV18 with TRBJ2-3; TRBD2 matches at 7 bases. The sequenced sample consisted of PBMCs. The CDR3 DNA reads as TGTGCCAGCTCACCATTTTCTAGCGGTGGCGATACGCAGTATTTT. Translated: CASSPFSSGGDTQYF.